Below, 2 T cell receptor beta chains from the same sample are listed, as sequenced in a study of long-term antiretroviral therapy in people with HIV. It was version v3.0 of the immunoSEQ assay that was run at survey level. Sequencing was performed with immunoSEQ multiplex PCR; in TCRdb, only in-frame clones are kept and a portion is missing. The sample contains 34,000 or so clones, over 75% of which appear only once. This sample comprised unsorted PBMCs, obtained 0.6 years after starting antiretroviral therapy. These receptors were collected from a man aged 18-30 years with HIV.

This clone turned up a few times. The chain couples TRBV6-6 to TRBJ2-1; D tentatively reads TRBD1 or TRBD2 (5 bases each). Germline assignment: CDR1 MNHNY and CDR2 SVGAGI (reference sequence). This CDR3 comprises 15 residues. Trimming removed 2 bases at V and 6 bases at J, with 14 bases between. The CDR3 nucleotides are TGTGCCAGCAGTTACCGCACCCAGGGACCCAATGAGCAGTTCTTC. Translating it yields CASSYRTQGPNEQFF.

The chain combines TRBV29-1 with TRBJ1-2; D is undetermined. The CDR3 runs 13 residues. Germline V gene lookup returns CDR1 SQVTM and CDR2 ANQGSEA. Trimming pared 6 bases from V and 5 bases from J, leaving 16 bases between. The CDR3 loop is CSVPPTERYGYTF. The CDR3 nucleotides are TGCAGCGTCCCACCTACCGAGAGGTATGGCTACACCTTC.